This T cell receptor beta chain is from a study of T cell repertoires in cytomegalovirus infection. Background on the study: Signatures in public TCR beta sequences pointed to both CMV infection and matching HLA type. The study, taken as a whole, reports: Carriers of CMV and the relevant HLA type were discriminated by public TCR beta frequency.

Each CDR3 protein gets one entry after TCRdb re-called the reads with MiXCR. This sample has around 800,000 distinct CDR3 sequences, with about 31% found just once. This clonotype has at least ten counts. Its cognate antigen is unknown. V was clipped by 4 bases and J by 6 bases; unmatched bases: 5. CDR1 SGHTA and CDR2 FQGNSA come from the germline V gene. The CDR3 has 15 residues. Specimen: cultured CD8+ T cells from PBMCs, collected from culture after CMV antigen stimulation. The rearrangement links TRBV7-2 to TRBJ2-4; 11 bases are a match to TRBD2. The origin of this receptor is a human donor in good health (CMV status not recorded). Some clones in this sample may be carry-over from other donors' samples. The CDR3 reads CASSSSGGLRNIQYF. The CDR3 DNA reads as TGTGCCAGCAGCTCTAGCGGGGGGCTCAGAAACATTCAGTACTTC.